This T cell receptor beta chain was retrieved from a study of siplizumab effects on memory and regulatory T cells. CDR1 is LGHNA and CDR2 is YNFKEQ in the germline V gene. This CDR3 has 15 amino acids. V dropped 5 bases and J dropped 2 bases, with 16 bases sitting between them. The data were produced by immunoSEQ multiplex PCR, yet TCRdb's version contains in-frame clones alone and is incomplete. This sample yields around 78,000 clones, of which less than 95% are seen a single time; roughly 29% belongs to the top ten. The sequenced sample consisted of CD8+ T cells sorted from blood. This clonotype originated in a human donor in good health. The chain combines TRBV4-2 with TRBJ2-7; perhaps TRBD2 as D (6 bases). Written as DNA, the CDR3 is TGTGCCAGCAGCTTCCGGGAGAAAGGGGCCTACGAGCAGTACTTC. This encodes CASSFREKGAYEQYF.